This TCR beta chain was captured in a study of OX40 agonist ivuxolimab in advanced cancers. TCRdb keeps only in-frame clones here, not all; method: immunoSEQ multiplex PCR. In the table there are tens of thousands of clones, 81% of which are singletons. This CDR3 is built from 18 residues. Germline V CDR1 and CDR2: MDHEN, SYDVKM. Trimming left V 1 base short and J 6 bases short, with 25 bases between. Study outcomes and limitations: On average, CD8+ T cells had more expanded clones than CD4+. With doses of 0.1 to 3.0 mg/kg, CD4+ and CD8+ blood T cells had undergone clonal expansion by week 6.

About this clone: The antigen remains undetermined.

The sequences come from CD4+ or CD8+ T cells sorted from blood, collected in a trial of the OX40 agonist ivuxolimab. The rearrangement joins TRBV28 to TRBJ2-7; maybe TRBD2 (5 bases). The sequence was collected from an adult with an advanced solid tumor such as melanoma, head and neck, liver or kidney cancer. The CDR3 nucleotides are TGTGCCAGCAGTTTATCTCCCGCTTTCGTGGGAGAGAGTTGCGAGCAGTACTTC. It codes for CASSLSPAFVGESCEQYF.